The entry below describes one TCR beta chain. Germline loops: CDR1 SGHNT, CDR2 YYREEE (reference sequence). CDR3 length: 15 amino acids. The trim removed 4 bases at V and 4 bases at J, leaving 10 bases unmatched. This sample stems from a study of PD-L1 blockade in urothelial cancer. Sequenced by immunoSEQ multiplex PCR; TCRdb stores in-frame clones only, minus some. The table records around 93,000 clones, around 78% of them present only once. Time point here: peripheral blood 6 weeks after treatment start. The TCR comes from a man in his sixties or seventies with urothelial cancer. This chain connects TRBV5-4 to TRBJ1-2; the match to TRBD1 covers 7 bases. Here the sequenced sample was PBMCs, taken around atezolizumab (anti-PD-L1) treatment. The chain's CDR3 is CASSHSSKGAYGYTF. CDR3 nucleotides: TGTGCCAGCAGCCATTCTTCCAAGGGGGCCTATGGCTACACCTTC.